The 16 T cell receptor beta chains below all came from one sample that was sequenced in a study of T cells in Graves' hyperthyroidism and ophthalmopathy. The CDR3 regions of TCR beta were amplified from RNA transcripts. Researchers ran a first-round RT-PCR on the TCR CDR3 using the HTBI primer set. TCRdb processed the multiplex PCR reads anew with MiXCR; each CDR3 protein has one entry. The table includes some 560,000 distinct CDR3 sequences, around 15% detected once. Source material: blood. These receptors were taken from a middle-aged woman with Graves' hyperthyroidism.

The chain combines TRBV12-3 or TRBV12-4 with TRBJ2-2; TRBD2 matches 9 bases. The CDR3 runs 16 residues. Germline trimming cut 5 bases from V and 1 base from J; bases unmatched to any gene: 5. The CDR3 is CASSSSGSRNTGELFF. The CDR3, as DNA: TGTGCCAGCAGTAGTAGCGGGAGCCGGAACACCGGGGAGCTGTTTTTT.

In its sample, this clonotype was seen many times. This chain links TRBV2 with TRBJ2-3; 8 nucleotides agree with TRBD2. The germline CDR1 and CDR2 sequences are SNHLY and FYNNEI. J lost 6 bases, V lost 3 bases, and 14 bases had no gene match. There are 17 residues in the CDR3. CDR3 DNA: TGTGCCAGCAGTGAGGCGGCTAGCGGGCCCCCCCTGGATACGCAGTATTTT. Residues: CASSEAASGPPLDTQYF.

The table lists this clonotype with a few counts. The genes are TRBV5-1 and TRBJ1-4; D uncertain. From germline, CDR1 is SGHRS and CDR2 YFSETQ. The CDR3 consists of 15 residues. V lost 2 bases to trimming and J lost 5 bases, with 13 bases between them. CDR3 region: CASSLGQSPNEKLFF. The CDR3 bases are TGCGCCAGCAGCTTAGGGCAGAGCCCCAATGAAAAACTGTTTTTT.

At least ten counts were recorded for this clonotype. The V gene is TRBV12-3 or TRBV12-4, the J gene TRBJ2-2; 15 bases are shared with TRBD2. The CDR3 has 17 amino acids. The ends lost 5 bases at V and 4 bases at J; junction bases unmatched: 5. CDR3 bases: TGTGCCAGCAGTCCGTGGACTAGCGGGAGGGCCACCGGGGAGCTGTTTTTT. Translated, it gives CASSPWTSGRATGELFF.

Points on this clonotype: A much larger clone differs by one base, so this may be a read error. This chain links TRBV3-1 with TRBJ2-7, with D possibly called TRBD1 or TRBD2 (5 bases each). The germline V gene has CDR1 LGHDT and CDR2 YNNKEL (reference sequence). The length of the CDR3 is 13 residues. Trimming shortened V by 6 bases and J by 0 bases, and 9 bases separated the two germline ends. The CDR3 nucleotides read TGTGCCAGCAGGGGACGGAACTCCTACGAGCAGTACTTC. Protein: CASRGRNSYEQYF.

The V and J genes are TRBV6-1 and TRBJ2-7; TRBD1 matches at 12 bases. The V segment lost 5 bases and the J segment 3 bases; nucleotides outside the gene matches: 5. Germline V CDR1 and CDR2: MNHNS, SASEGT. The CDR3 contains 15 residues. CDR3 in DNA: TGTGCCAGCAGTATCGGGACAGGGGGCTTCTACGAGCAGTACTTC. Translation: CASSIGTGGFYEQYF.

This clonotype was recorded at least ten times. The chain combines TRBV9 with TRBJ2-5, with 11 bases that match TRBD2. Germline V gene lookup returns CDR1 SGDLS and CDR2 YYNGEE. V shed 0 bases, J shed 3 bases, and the junction held 4 bases outside the gene matches. The CDR3 totals 16 residues. The CDR3 DNA reads TGTGCCAGCAGCGTAGTTCTAGCGGGAGGAAAAGAGACCCAGTACTTC. The encoded protein is CASSVVLAGGKETQYF.

This chain uses TRBV4-1 with TRBJ1-3; no clear D. Germline V CDR1 and CDR2: MGHRA, YSYEKL. The V gene lost 1 base and the J gene lost 0 bases, with 22 bases spanning the gap. The CDR3 loop spans 20 amino acids. The CDR3 loop is CASSQVGNVEATLSGNTIYF. DNA of the CDR3: TGCGCCAGCAGCCAAGTAGGAAACGTGGAGGCAACCCTCTCTGGAAACACCATATATTTT.

This clonotype was counted between two and nine times. CDR3 protein: CASSPPEQDRPYGYTF. The CDR3 nucleotides are TGTGCCAGCAGCCCCCCGGAACAAGACAGACCTTATGGCTACACCTTC. The gene calls are TRBV7-9 and TRBJ1-2; TRBD1 might be the D (5 bases). V was clipped by 5 bases and J by 5 bases, with 21 bases between them. CDR1 is SEHNR and CDR2 is FQNEAQ in the germline V gene (reference sequence). The CDR3 loop spans 16 amino acids.

This clonotype was counted many times. This CDR3 is CASSIQTYEQYF. The CDR3, as DNA: TGTGCCAGCAGTATTCAGACCTACGAGCAGTACTTC. The J gene is TRBJ2-7, the V gene TRBV7-9; D unclear. Trimming took 6 bases from V and 2 from J, leaving 8 bases between them. CDR1 and CDR2 from the germline V gene are SEHNR and FQNEAQ (reference sequence). This CDR3 has 12 residues.

J is TRBJ1-2 and V is TRBV28; no clear D. The V gene lost 6 bases and the J gene lost 4 bases, with 21 bases spanning the gap. CDR1 and CDR2 (germline): MDHEN, SYDVKM. CDR3 size: 16 residues. In DNA form, the CDR3 reads TGTGCCAGCAGCCATGGACGGAGTTCCCTATTCTATGGCTACACCTTC. Translation: CASSHGRSSLFYGYTF.

On this clonotype itself: A read error is possible here, since a much larger clone lies one base away. The chain uses TRBV2 and TRBJ2-3; no definite D call. Looked up from germline, CDR1 is SNHLY and CDR2 is FYNNEI. There are 13 residues in the CDR3. The CDR3 region has the DNA TGTGCCAGCAGTGCTGGCTACACAGATGCGCAGTATTTT. Its translation: CASSAGYTDAQYF.

This clonotype came up many times. The chain combines TRBV2 with TRBJ2-5; 9 nucleotides match TRBD1. There are 15 residues in the CDR3. With 3 bases clipped from V and 1 base from J, the junction kept 3 bases outside the gene matches. Germline lookup yields CDR1 SNHLY and CDR2 FYNNEI. CDR3 nucleotides: TGTGCCAGCAGTGAGGGGACAGGGTTCCAAGAGACCCAGTACTTC. Translated: CASSEGTGFQETQYF.

A remark on this clonotype: In this CDR3 the conserved last residue, phenylalanine or tryptophan, is missing, so a read error is likely. The chain couples TRBV3-1 to TRBJ2-2; TRBD1 matches 9 bases. Germline CDR1 is LGHDT and CDR2 is YNNKEL (reference sequence). The V gene end was trimmed by 5 bases and the J gene end by 5 bases; junction bases not matched to a gene: 12. The CDR3 is 17 residues long. CDR3 sequence reads: CASSALRGQGSTGELFL. CDR3 nucleotide sequence: TGTGCCAGCAGCGCCCTGCGGGGACAGGGATCTACCGGGGAGCTGTTTTTA.

This clonotype was detected many times. This chain links TRBV5-1 with TRBJ1-2; 7 bases fit TRBD1. Germline lookup yields CDR1 SGHRS and CDR2 YFSETQ. The J segment lost 6 bases and the V segment lost 2 bases, leaving 4 bases of the junction unmatched. This CDR3 contains 13 residues. The CDR3 sequence: CASSFGQEDGYTF. As DNA, the CDR3 is TGCGCCAGCAGCTTCGGACAGGAGGATGGCTACACCTTC.

This clonotype was observed a handful of times. The genes are TRBV24-1 and TRBJ2-5; a possible D gene is TRBD2 (7 bases). Germline lookup yields CDR1 KGHDR and CDR2 SFDVKD. Trimming pared 3 bases from V and 5 bases from J, leaving 12 bases between. This CDR3 contains 14 residues. The CDR3 coding sequence is TGTGCCACCAGTGATCCTCGGGGGGCTGAGACCCAGTACTTC. This translates into CATSDPRGAETQYF.